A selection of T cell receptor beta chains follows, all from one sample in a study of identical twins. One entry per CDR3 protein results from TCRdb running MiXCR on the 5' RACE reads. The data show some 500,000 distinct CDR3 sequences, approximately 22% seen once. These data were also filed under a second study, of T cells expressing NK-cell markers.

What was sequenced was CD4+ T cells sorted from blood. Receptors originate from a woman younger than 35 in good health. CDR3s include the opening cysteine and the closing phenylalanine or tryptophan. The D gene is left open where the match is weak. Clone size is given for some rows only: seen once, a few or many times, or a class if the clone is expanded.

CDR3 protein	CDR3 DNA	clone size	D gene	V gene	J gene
CASSRAASGGNEQFF	TGTGCCAGCAGCCGAGCCGCCTCCGGAGGGAATGAGCAGTTCTTC	NA	NA	TRBV5-6	TRBJ2-1
CATSDPGQGATDTQYF	TGTGCCACCAGTGATCCGGGACAGGGGGCTACAGATACGCAGTATTTT	few	TRBD1	TRBV24-1	TRBJ2-3
CASSVSASGDQETQYF	TGTGCCAGCAGCGTATCCGCTAGCGGGGACCAAGAGACCCAGTACTTC	few	TRBD2	TRBV9	TRBJ2-5
CASRGKGVHSNQPQHF	TGTGCCAGCAGGGGGAAGGGGGTGCATAGCAATCAGCCCCAGCATTTT	NA	NA	TRBV6-1	TRBJ1-5
CAWSVISANQPQHF	TGTGCCTGGAGTGTAATATCAGCTAATCAGCCCCAGCATTTT	NA	NA	TRBV30	TRBJ1-5
CASRLDREQFF	TGTGCCAGCAGGCTTGACCGGGAGCAGTTCTTC	NA	NA	TRBV12-3/TRBV12-4	TRBJ2-1
CASRITGRPYEQYF	TGCGCCAGCAGAATCACCGGCCGCCCCTACGAGCAGTACTTC	few	NA	TRBV5-1	TRBJ2-7
CASSLVVGLNEQFF	TGCGCCAGCAGCTTGGTGGTGGGGCTGAATGAGCAGTTCTTC	NA	NA	TRBV5-1	TRBJ2-1
CASSSRDRGDTQYF	TGTGCCAGCAGCTCCCGGGACAGGGGAGATACGCAGTATTTT	NA	TRBD1	TRBV5-8	TRBJ2-3
CSARGLSYNEQFF	TGCAGTGCTAGAGGACTATCTTACAATGAGCAGTTCTTC	NA	NA	TRBV20-1	TRBJ2-1
CASRYGGQSSTGELFF	TGTGCCAGCAGATACGGGGGACAGAGCTCCACCGGGGAGCTGTTTTTT	NA	NA	TRBV6-5	TRBJ2-2
CASTNYASGAGGNTEAFF	TGCGCCAGCACCAACTACGCGAGCGGGGCAGGCGGGAACACTGAAGCTTTCTTT	once	NA	TRBV5-1	TRBJ1-1
CSVGRGVGNTEAFF	TGCAGTGTCGGTCGGGGGGTGGGGAACACTGAAGCTTTCTTT	few	NA	TRBV20-1	TRBJ1-1
CAISDQGNTEAFF	TGTGCCATCAGTGATCAGGGGAACACTGAAGCTTTCTTT	many	NA	TRBV10-3	TRBJ1-1
CASSVRTGADTQYF	TGTGCCAGCAGCGTCAGGACAGGGGCAGATACGCAGTATTTT	NA	TRBD1	TRBV7-2	TRBJ2-3
CASSLALGLARAQYF	TGTGCCAGCAGTTTAGCGCTGGGACTAGCTAGAGCGCAGTATTTT	NA	TRBD2	TRBV12-3/TRBV12-4	TRBJ2-3
CASGLSPGRPYEQYF	TGTGCCAGCGGTCTGAGTCCGGGGAGACCTTACGAGCAGTACTTC	NA	NA	TRBV12-3/TRBV12-4	TRBJ2-7
CSARGHQETQYF	TGCAGTGCTAGGGGACACCAAGAGACCCAGTACTTC	few	NA	TRBV20-1	TRBJ2-5
CASSVSGQGAGKLFF	TGTGCCAGCAGTGTTTCCGGACAGGGGGCAGGGAAACTGTTTTTT	NA	TRBD1	TRBV2	TRBJ1-4
CASSVEGSYNSPLHF	TGTGCCAGCAGCGTAGAAGGCTCCTATAATTCACCCCTCCACTTT	NA	NA	TRBV9	TRBJ1-6
CASSPGTEYQPQHF	TGCGCCAGCAGCCCGGGGACAGAGTATCAGCCCCAGCATTTT	few	TRBD1	TRBV5-1	TRBJ1-5
CSAGGLAGTDTQYF	TGCAGTGCTGGGGGACTAGCGGGCACAGATACGCAGTATTTT	many	TRBD2	TRBV20-1	TRBJ2-3
CASSYSRGTPTYEQYF	TGTGCCAGCAGTTACTCGAGGGGGACACCAACCTACGAGCAGTACTTC	NA	NA	TRBV6-5	TRBJ2-7
CASSQVWGQASYEQYF	TGCGCCAGCAGCCAAGTTTGGGGGCAGGCCTCCTACGAGCAGTACTTC	few	NA	TRBV4-3	TRBJ2-7
CASSASGLSYEQYF	TGCGCCAGCAGTGCCTCGGGGCTGTCCTACGAGCAGTACTTC	many	NA	TRBV10-1	TRBJ2-7
CASSHATEAFF	TGTGCCAGCAGTCACGCCACTGAAGCTTTCTTT	few	NA	TRBV6-2/TRBV6-3	TRBJ1-1
CASTKRGDTDTQYF	TGTGCCAGCACCAAGCGGGGGGACACAGATACGCAGTATTTT	few	TRBD2	TRBV6-1	TRBJ2-3
CASSNRGGRNSPLHF	TGTGCCAGCAGCAATAGAGGAGGGCGCAATTCACCCCTCCACTTT	few	NA	TRBV7-2	TRBJ1-6
CASSLGSGGSNEQFF	TGTGCCAGCAGCTTAGGTTCTGGCGGGAGCAATGAGCAGTTCTTC	many	TRBD2	TRBV7-2	TRBJ2-1
CAIRSGVEGNEQFF	TGTGCCATCAGGTCCGGGGTAGAAGGGAATGAGCAGTTCTTC	few	NA	TRBV10-3	TRBJ2-1
CASSKRGLESDTQYF	TGTGCCAGCTCAAAAAGGGGACTAGAATCTGATACGCAGTATTTT	NA	TRBD2	TRBV12-3/TRBV12-4	TRBJ2-3
CASSFAYGYTF	TGTGCCAGCAGTTTCGCCTATGGCTACACCTTC	NA	NA	TRBV12-3/TRBV12-4	TRBJ1-2
CASSPGPRDTQYF	TGTGCCAGCAGTCCGGGACCCAGAGATACGCAGTATTTT	few	NA	TRBV6-1	TRBJ2-3
CASSSSGGLSTSDEQYF	TGTGCCAGCAGTTCTTCAGGGGGCCTATCGACTAGCGACGAGCAGTACTTC	NA	NA	TRBV12-3/TRBV12-4	TRBJ2-7
CASSEASSSSYEQYF	TGTGCCAGCAGTGAAGCAAGCTCTAGCTCCTACGAGCAGTACTTC	many	NA	TRBV6-1	TRBJ2-7
CASSSTAGAYNEQFF	TGCGCCAGCAGCTCTACTGCGGGAGCCTACAATGAGCAGTTCTTC	few	TRBD2	TRBV5-1	TRBJ2-1
CASSFGSPYNEQFF	TGCGCCAGCAGCTTTGGATCCCCCTACAATGAGCAGTTCTTC	few	NA	TRBV5-1	TRBJ2-1
CASVSAPFGRQYGYTF	TGTGCCAGCGTCTCCGCTCCTTTTGGCAGACAATATGGCTACACCTTC	few	NA	TRBV12-3/TRBV12-4	TRBJ1-2
CASSLGGAAGYTEAFF	TGTGCCAGCAGCTTAGGCGGAGCGGCAGGATACACTGAAGCTTTCTTT	few	NA	TRBV7-8	TRBJ1-1
CAISESTSGGEQYF	TGTGCCATCAGTGAGTCAACTAGCGGGGGGGAGCAGTACTTC	NA	TRBD2	TRBV10-3	TRBJ2-7
CASSLTSGGDEQFF	TGCGCCAGCAGCTTGACTAGCGGGGGCGATGAGCAGTTCTTC	NA	TRBD2	TRBV5-1	TRBJ2-1
CSASLGFGEKLFF	TGCAGTGCTAGTTTGGGGTTTGGTGAAAAACTGTTTTTT	few	NA	TRBV20-1	TRBJ1-4
CASSSRLAGGPQYF	TGTGCCAGCAGCTCCCGACTAGCGGGGGGCCCCCAGTACTTC	NA	TRBD2	TRBV7-9	TRBJ2-4
CASSPRRQETQYF	TGTGCCAGCTCACCACGTCGCCAAGAGACCCAGTACTTC	few	NA	TRBV18	TRBJ2-5
CASSYGTGSTDTQYF	TGTGCCAGCAGTTACGGGACAGGGAGCACAGATACGCAGTATTTT	NA	TRBD1	TRBV6-2/TRBV6-3	TRBJ2-3
CASSQAQSYNEQFF	TGTGCCAGCAGTCAGGCACAATCCTACAATGAGCAGTTCTTC	NA	NA	TRBV7-2	TRBJ2-1
CATSDAASTDTQYF	TGTGCCACCAGTGATGCGGCGAGCACAGATACGCAGTATTTT	NA	NA	TRBV24-1	TRBJ2-3
CASSEDWGNQPQHF	TGCGCCAGCAGCGAGGATTGGGGCAATCAGCCCCAGCATTTT	NA	NA	TRBV5-1	TRBJ1-5
CASRKQNRVSYEQYF	TGTGCCAGCAGGAAACAAAACAGGGTTTCCTACGAGCAGTACTTC	NA	NA	TRBV2	TRBJ2-7
CASSALSSGVSTEAFF	TGCGCCAGCAGCGCCCTCTCGTCTGGGGTTTCCACTGAAGCTTTCTTT	few	NA	TRBV5-1	TRBJ1-1
CSARAIAGKGAKNIQYF	TGCAGTGCTAGAGCGATCGCAGGGAAAGGGGCCAAAAACATTCAGTACTTC	NA	NA	TRBV20-1	TRBJ2-4
CASSLGGFNHPQHF	TGTGCCAGCAGTTTAGGAGGGTTTAATCATCCCCAGCATTTT	NA	NA	TRBV12-3/TRBV12-4	TRBJ1-5
CASSQRPRGASTDTQYF	TGTGCCAGCAGCCAACGGCCTCGAGGGGCTAGCACAGATACGCAGTATTTT	few	NA	TRBV7-8	TRBJ2-3
CASSVEPQQDNEQFF	TGTGCCAGCAGCGTAGAACCTCAACAAGACAATGAGCAGTTCTTC	NA	NA	TRBV9	TRBJ2-1
CASRGTDLSNQPQHF	TGTGCCAGTAGGGGGACAGACCTTAGCAATCAGCCCCAGCATTTT	NA	TRBD1	TRBV19	TRBJ1-5